Given below is one TCR beta chain in context. This sample stems from a study of shared clonotypes between healthy human individuals. Generated by immunoSEQ multiplex PCR, the TCRdb table keeps only in-frame clones and is missing some. The sample has 2.3 million or so clones, 85% to 95% seen once. The CDR3 is made up of 12 amino acids. Germline CDR1 and CDR2: MDHEN and SYDVKM. The V end was cut by 5 bases, the J end by 6 bases, with 11 bases between. The receptor was isolated from a man aged 18 to 30 in good health. Some clones in this sample may be carry-over from other donors' samples. Sequencing was done on a sample of naive CD4+ T cells from PBMCs. As to subset: CD45RA+ positively selected. The chain links TRBV28 to TRBJ2-7, with D possibly being TRBD2 (5 bases). The chain's CDR3 is CASSPLALEQYF. The CDR3, as DNA: TGTGCCAGCAGTCCCCTAGCCCTCGAGCAGTACTTC.